These T cell receptor beta chains were read from a single sample in a study of PD-1 blockade in mismatch repair-deficient tumors. TCRdb's table, derived via immunoSEQ multiplex PCR, lists solely in-frame clones and lacks some. The sample includes some 19,000 clones, roughly 82% of them seen just once. The source material was PBMCs, sampled 52 weeks after starting pembrolizumab. These receptors came from an adult with mismatch repair-deficient cancer. Both conserved end residues are part of each CDR3. Each record gives: CDR3 protein, CDR3 DNA, clone size, V gene, D gene, J gene. The D gene is left open where the match is weak. The listing skips clone size in some rows; elsewhere it reads once, few, many or a size class.

cdr3_aa: CASSISPGGTDTQYF; cdr3_nt: TGTGCCAGCAGCATATCCCCAGGGGGCACAGATACGCAGTATTTT; clone_size: once; v_call: TRBV7-2; d_call: .; j_call: TRBJ2-3
cdr3_aa: CASSFRGRAYTQYF; cdr3_nt: TGTGCCAGCAGTTTTCGGGGGAGGGCATATACGCAGTATTTT; clone_size: .; v_call: TRBV28; d_call: TRBD2; j_call: TRBJ2-3
cdr3_aa: CASSFGLAFDEQYF; cdr3_nt: TGTGCCAGCAGTTTCGGACTAGCGTTTGACGAGCAGTACTTC; clone_size: once; v_call: TRBV27; d_call: TRBD2; j_call: TRBJ2-7
cdr3_aa: CASANNWAYEQYF; cdr3_nt: TGTGCCAGCGCCAATAACTGGGCATACGAGCAGTACTTC; clone_size: few; v_call: TRBV6-5; d_call: .; j_call: TRBJ2-7
cdr3_aa: CASSLGVRETQYF; cdr3_nt: TGTGCCAGCAGCTTGGGCGTGAGAGAGACCCAGTACTTC; clone_size: .; v_call: TRBV7-7; d_call: .; j_call: TRBJ2-5
cdr3_aa: CASSSRDSNQPQHF; cdr3_nt: TGTGCCAGTAGTAGCCGGGATAGCAATCAGCCCCAGCATTTT; clone_size: .; v_call: TRBV19; d_call: .; j_call: TRBJ1-5
cdr3_aa: CASWSAGGTDTQYF; cdr3_nt: TGTGCCAGCTGGAGTGCAGGGGGCACAGATACGCAGTATTTT; clone_size: .; v_call: TRBV27; d_call: .; j_call: TRBJ2-3
cdr3_aa: CASSVTGTSGYEQYF; cdr3_nt: TGTGCCAGCAGCGTGACCGGGACTAGCGGCTACGAGCAGTACTTC; clone_size: .; v_call: TRBV6-1; d_call: TRBD2; j_call: TRBJ2-7
cdr3_aa: CASSYSDRVWGKLFF; cdr3_nt: TGTGCCAGCAGTTACTCGGACAGGGTCTGGGGAAAACTGTTTTTT; clone_size: .; v_call: TRBV6-5; d_call: TRBD1; j_call: TRBJ1-4
cdr3_aa: CASSQELAGSLSYEQYF; cdr3_nt: TGCGCCAGCAGCCAGGAACTAGCGGGATCCCTATCCTACGAGCAGTACTTC; clone_size: .; v_call: TRBV5-1; d_call: TRBD2; j_call: TRBJ2-7
cdr3_aa: CAWRPAGSTDTQYF; cdr3_nt: TGTGCCTGGAGACCAGCGGGGAGCACAGATACGCAGTATTTT; clone_size: .; v_call: TRBV30; d_call: TRBD2; j_call: TRBJ2-3
cdr3_aa: CASSSPEGLAGVLGTQYF; cdr3_nt: TGTGCCAGCAGCTCCCCGGAGGGGCTAGCGGGAGTCCTGGGGACCCAGTACTTC; clone_size: .; v_call: TRBV7-8; d_call: TRBD2; j_call: TRBJ2-5
cdr3_aa: CASSPRTGINYGYTF; cdr3_nt: TGTGCCAGCAGCCCCCGGACAGGAATTAACTATGGCTACACCTTC; clone_size: few; v_call: TRBV7-9; d_call: TRBD1; j_call: TRBJ1-2
cdr3_aa: CASSKGADSSYNEQFF; cdr3_nt: TGTGCCAGCAGCAAAGGGGCCGACAGCTCCTACAATGAGCAGTTCTTC; clone_size: .; v_call: TRBV21-1; d_call: .; j_call: TRBJ2-1
cdr3_aa: CASSSLAGGEQFF; cdr3_nt: TGCGCCAGCAGCTCGCTAGCGGGGGGGGAGCAGTTCTTC; clone_size: once; v_call: TRBV5-1; d_call: TRBD2; j_call: TRBJ2-1
cdr3_aa: CASSFQMGDTQYF; cdr3_nt: TGTGCCAGCAGCTTCCAGATGGGCGATACGCAGTATTTT; clone_size: .; v_call: TRBV7-2; d_call: .; j_call: TRBJ2-3
cdr3_aa: CASRTGTGSGELFF; cdr3_nt: TGTGCCAGCAGAACCGGGACAGGGTCCGGGGAGCTGTTTTTT; clone_size: .; v_call: TRBV2; d_call: TRBD1; j_call: TRBJ2-2
cdr3_aa: CATSRGTGGYNEQFF; cdr3_nt: TGTGCCACCAGCAGAGGGACAGGGGGATACAATGAGCAGTTCTTC; clone_size: .; v_call: TRBV15; d_call: TRBD1; j_call: TRBJ2-1
cdr3_aa: CASSSGFHEQYF; cdr3_nt: TGTGCCAGTAGTTCCGGTTTTCACGAGCAGTACTTC; clone_size: few; v_call: TRBV19; d_call: .; j_call: TRBJ2-7
cdr3_aa: CAWSADGVGSYEQYF; cdr3_nt: TGTGCCTGGAGTGCGGACGGGGTAGGGTCCTACGAGCAGTACTTC; clone_size: few; v_call: TRBV30; d_call: .; j_call: TRBJ2-7
cdr3_aa: CASSSTGLAGSTDTQYF; cdr3_nt: TGTGCCAGCAGTTCCACGGGACTAGCGGGAAGCACAGATACGCAGTATTTT; clone_size: .; v_call: TRBV2; d_call: TRBD2; j_call: TRBJ2-3
cdr3_aa: CASSPGTTGTQYF; cdr3_nt: TGCGCCAGCAGCCCTGGGACAACGGGGACGCAGTATTTT; clone_size: .; v_call: TRBV4-1; d_call: .; j_call: TRBJ2-3
cdr3_aa: CASSPSGGLASTGELFF; cdr3_nt: TGTGCCAGCTCACCTTCTGGGGGACTAGCTTCTACCGGGGAGCTGTTTTTT; clone_size: .; v_call: TRBV18; d_call: TRBD2; j_call: TRBJ2-2
cdr3_aa: CASSPQGALDTEAFF; cdr3_nt: TGTGCCAGCAGTCCGCAGGGGGCGTTGGACACTGAAGCTTTCTTT; clone_size: few; v_call: TRBV27; d_call: TRBD1; j_call: TRBJ1-1
cdr3_aa: CASSPGGAGNQPQHF; cdr3_nt: TGTGCCAGCAGTCCCGGAGGCGCGGGTAATCAGCCCCAGCATTTT; clone_size: .; v_call: TRBV28; d_call: .; j_call: TRBJ1-5
cdr3_aa: CASSWRGQTTGELFF; cdr3_nt: TGCGCCAGCAGCTGGCGGGGACAGACCACCGGGGAGCTGTTTTTT; clone_size: once; v_call: TRBV4-1; d_call: .; j_call: TRBJ2-2
cdr3_aa: CASSPPGDSEKLFF; cdr3_nt: TGTGCCAGCTCACCACCAGGGGATAGTGAAAAACTGTTTTTT; clone_size: .; v_call: TRBV18; d_call: .; j_call: TRBJ1-4
cdr3_aa: CASSFISSNYGYTF; cdr3_nt: TGTGCCAGCAGTTTCATCAGTTCAAACTATGGCTACACCTTC; clone_size: few; v_call: TRBV27; d_call: .; j_call: TRBJ1-2
cdr3_aa: CASSLQIYGYTF; cdr3_nt: TGTGCCAGCAGCTTGCAGATCTATGGCTACACCTTC; clone_size: .; v_call: TRBV5-5; d_call: .; j_call: TRBJ1-2
cdr3_aa: CASSVQGVSGELFF; cdr3_nt: TGTGCCAGCAGCGTACAGGGGGTCTCCGGGGAGCTGTTTTTT; clone_size: .; v_call: TRBV9; d_call: TRBD1; j_call: TRBJ2-2
cdr3_aa: CASSRKTDNPEAFF; cdr3_nt: TGTGCCAGCAGCCGAAAGACTGATAACCCTGAAGCTTTCTTT; clone_size: .; v_call: TRBV7-2; d_call: .; j_call: TRBJ1-1
cdr3_aa: CASSIEAGVNEQFF; cdr3_nt: TGTGCCAGTAGTATAGAGGCAGGGGTCAATGAGCAGTTCTTC; clone_size: .; v_call: TRBV19; d_call: .; j_call: TRBJ2-1
cdr3_aa: CASSLDRGKNTEAFF; cdr3_nt: TGTGCCAGCAGCTTAGATCGGGGGAAGAACACTGAAGCTTTCTTT; clone_size: .; v_call: TRBV11-3; d_call: .; j_call: TRBJ1-1
cdr3_aa: CASSLSTSPAETQYF; cdr3_nt: TGTGCCAGCAGTCTGTCGACTAGCCCGGCGGAGACCCAGTACTTC; clone_size: .; v_call: TRBV27; d_call: TRBD2; j_call: TRBJ2-5
cdr3_aa: CASRAGAGSYNEQFF; cdr3_nt: TGTGCCAGTCGGGCCGGCGCGGGTTCCTACAATGAGCAGTTCTTC; clone_size: .; v_call: TRBV28; d_call: .; j_call: TRBJ2-1